This TCR beta chain was identified during a study of memory CD4+ T cells and cytomegalovirus serostatus. Study information: Donors were healthy Belgian adults, fewer than ten CMV seropositive and about two dozen seronegative. Study-level findings and limits: CD4+ memory repertoires contained about 40% of the roughly 160 reported CMV TCRbeta sequences.

The germline V gene encodes CDR1 LGHNT and CDR2 FRNRAP. CDR3 length: 13 residues. V dropped 3 bases and J dropped 6 bases, with 9 bases sitting between them. This clone occurred once. Its target is not known. The sort gate was single viable CD3+CD4+CD8-CD45RO+ cells for memory CD4+ T cells. Original data processing: Out-of-frame sequences were removed, leaving around 2,000,000 distinct TCRbeta sequences. The method was immunoSEQ multiplex PCR; TCRdb's version includes in-frame clones alone and lacks a portion of them. For V, J and clone size, that table is used; D and trimming come from the DNA. The table lists tens of thousands of clones, 79% of them singletons, with roughly 1.1% in the top ten.

The J gene is TRBJ1-3, the V gene TRBV12-5, with D possibly being TRBD1 (6 bases). The specimen sequenced was memory CD4+ T cells from blood. The origin of this receptor is an adult in good health and CMV-seronegative. The CDR3 DNA is TGTGCTAGTGGTTTACAGGGAGCAAACACCATATATTTT. Translation gives CASGLQGANTIYF. Together with reference TRBV12-5 and TRBJ1-3, the CDR3 gives the full variable domain: DARVTQTPRHKVTEMGQEVTMRCQPILGHNTVFWYRQTMMQGLELLAYFRNRAPLDDSGMPKDRFSAEMPDATLATLKIQPSEPRDSAVYFCASGLQGANTIYFGEGSWLTVV.